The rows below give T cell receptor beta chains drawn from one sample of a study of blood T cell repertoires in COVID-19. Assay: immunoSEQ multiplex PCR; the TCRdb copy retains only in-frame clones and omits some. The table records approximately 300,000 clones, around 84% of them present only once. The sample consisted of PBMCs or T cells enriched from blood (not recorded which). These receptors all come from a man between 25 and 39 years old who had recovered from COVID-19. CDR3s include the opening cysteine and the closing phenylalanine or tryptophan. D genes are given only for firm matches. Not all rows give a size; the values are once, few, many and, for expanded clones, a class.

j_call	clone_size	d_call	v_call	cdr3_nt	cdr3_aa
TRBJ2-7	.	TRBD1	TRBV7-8	TGTGCCAGCAGCTCCTACAGGGGGCCCTACGAGCAGTACTTC	CASSSYRGPYEQYF
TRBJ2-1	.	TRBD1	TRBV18	TGTGCCAGCTCAACGGACAGGTTCAATGAGCAGTTCTTC	CASSTDRFNEQFF
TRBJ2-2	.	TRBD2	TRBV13	TGTGCCAGCAGCCCCGGGGGGGCCGGGGAGCTGTTTTTT	CASSPGGAGELFF
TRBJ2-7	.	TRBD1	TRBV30	TGTGCCTGGAGGCCCTTCGAGGACAGGGGCTACGAGCAGTACTTC	CAWRPFEDRGYEQYF
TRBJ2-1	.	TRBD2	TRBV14	TGTGCCAGCAGCCAAGGGGCGGGAGGGCCGCACAATGAGCAGTTCTTC	CASSQGAGGPHNEQFF
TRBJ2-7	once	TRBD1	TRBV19	TGTGCCAGTAGTACAGGACAGGGGGCCCCGGGGGAGCAGTACTTC	CASSTGQGAPGEQYF
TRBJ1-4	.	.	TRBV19	TGTGCCAGTGGGGGGTCCACTAATGAAAAACTGTTTTTT	CASGGSTNEKLFF
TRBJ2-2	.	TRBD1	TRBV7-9	TGTGCCAGCAGCAGAGACGGGACAGGGAACACCGGGGAGCTGTTTTTT	CASSRDGTGNTGELFF
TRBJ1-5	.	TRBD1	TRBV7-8	TGTGCCAGCAGCGGGGGGACAGGGCTGCGCAATCAGCCCCAGCATTTT	CASSGGTGLRNQPQHF
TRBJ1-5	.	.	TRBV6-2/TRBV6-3	TGTGCCAGCAGTTACTCGGGCAGGGGAGAACATCAGCCCCAGCATTTT	CASSYSGRGEHQPQHF
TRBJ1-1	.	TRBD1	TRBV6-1	TGTGCCAGCAGTGATCCCGGGACAGGGGGCACGGCTTTCTTT	CASSDPGTGGTAFF
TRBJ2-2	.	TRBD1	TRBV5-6	TGTGCCAGCAGCTTGGGGACAGGAGTCCCCGGGGAGCTGTTTTTT	CASSLGTGVPGELFF
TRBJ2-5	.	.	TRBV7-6	TGTGCCAGCAGCGCAGACTTAGAAACCAGAGCGAAGACCCAGTACTTC	CASSADLETRAKTQYF
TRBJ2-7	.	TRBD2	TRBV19	TGTGCCAGTAGCTGGGGGACTAGCGGGAACTACGAGCAGTACTTC	CASSWGTSGNYEQYF
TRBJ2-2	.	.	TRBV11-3	TGTGCCAGCAGCTTCAGGGACGGGGAGCTGTTTTTT	CASSFRDGELFF
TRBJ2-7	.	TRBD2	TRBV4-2	TGTGCCAGCAGCCAAGATCCCCTAGCGGCATTGTACGAGCAGTACTTC	CASSQDPLAALYEQYF
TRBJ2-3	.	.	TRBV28	TGTGCCAGTCCAAAGCCGGGTCGTCGGGGCACAGATACGCAGTATTTT	CASPKPGRRGTDTQYF
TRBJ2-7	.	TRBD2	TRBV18	TGTGCCAGCTCACCAATTTCTAGTCGTTCTAGCGGGCGGGAGCAGTACTTC	CASSPISSRSSGREQYF
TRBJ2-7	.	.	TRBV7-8	TGTGCCAGCAGCCGTAACAGGGTAGACGAGCAGTACTTC	CASSRNRVDEQYF
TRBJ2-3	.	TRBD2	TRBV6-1	TGTGCCAGCAGTGAAAGACTAGCGGGGGGTGCGACGCAGTATTTT	CASSERLAGGATQYF
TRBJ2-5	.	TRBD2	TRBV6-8	TGTGCCAGCAGTTACTCTGAGCTAGCGGGGGTAGAGACCCAGTACTTC	CASSYSELAGVETQYF
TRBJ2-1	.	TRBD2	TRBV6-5	TGTGCCAGCAGTTATCTAGCGGGGGTTATGGGTGAGCAGTTCTTC	CASSYLAGVMGEQFF
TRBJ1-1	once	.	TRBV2	TGTGCCAGCATGACAGCGAACACTGAAGCTTTCTTT	CASMTANTEAFF
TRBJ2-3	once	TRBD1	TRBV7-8	TGTGCCAGCAGCTTAAGGGACAGGGCCCGGGATACGCAGTATTTT	CASSLRDRARDTQYF
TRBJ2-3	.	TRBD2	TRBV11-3	TGTGCCAGCAGCTTAGAACGTGGCGGGGGGGCCCGGGCAGATACGCAGTATTTT	CASSLERGGGARADTQYF
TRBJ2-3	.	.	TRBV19	TGTGCCAGTAGTATAGATCATGGAGGTAGCAGGAAAACAGATACGCAGTATTTT	CASSIDHGGSRKTDTQYF
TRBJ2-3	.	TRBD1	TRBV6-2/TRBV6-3	TGTGCCAGCAGTTACTCCGGGACAGGTCGAACAGATACGCAGTATTTT	CASSYSGTGRTDTQYF
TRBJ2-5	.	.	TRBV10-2	TGCGCCAGCAGAGGCGGGTTTCGCCAAGAGACCCAGTACTTC	CASRGGFRQETQYF
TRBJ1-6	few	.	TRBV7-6	TGCGCGGGGGCGACAGCCCGGGGTTCACCCCTCCACTTT	CAGATARGSPLHF
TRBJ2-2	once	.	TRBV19	TGTGCCAGTAGTACGGAAGTAATCGTTCCCGGGAGAAATACCGGGGAGCTGTTTTTT	CASSTEVIVPGRNTGELFF
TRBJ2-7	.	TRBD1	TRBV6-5	TGTGCCAGCAGTTGGGACAGGTCTGCCTACGAGCAGTACTTC	CASSWDRSAYEQYF
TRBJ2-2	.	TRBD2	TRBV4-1	TGCGCCAGCAGCCGGATAGCGGGAGTTGATCCTACCGGGGAGCTGTTTTTT	CASSRIAGVDPTGELFF
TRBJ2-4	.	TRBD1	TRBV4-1	TGCGCCAGCAGCCAGTTCCAGGGGGCGAGGGCAGCTCAGACCAAAAACATTCAGTACTTC	CASSQFQGARAAQTKNIQYF
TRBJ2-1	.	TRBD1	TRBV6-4	TGTGCCAGCAGTGACTTGGGACAGAGCTCCTACAATGAGCAGTTCTTC	CASSDLGQSSYNEQFF
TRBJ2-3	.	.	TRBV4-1	TGCGCCAGCAGCCAGGTCCCGGGACAAGGCACAGATACGCAGTATTTT	CASSQVPGQGTDTQYF
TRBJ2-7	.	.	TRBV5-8	TGTGCCAGCAGCCCACCCAGGGGAACCTACGAGCAGTACTTC	CASSPPRGTYEQYF
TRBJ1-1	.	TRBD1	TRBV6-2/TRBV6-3	TGTGCCAGCAGCCGGGGACAGGGTGAAGCTTTCTTT	CASSRGQGEAFF
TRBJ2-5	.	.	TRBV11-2	TGTGCCAGCAGCGAAAGCAGTATCGGGAGCAGAAAGACCCAGTACTTC	CASSESSIGSRKTQYF
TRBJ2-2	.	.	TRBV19	TGTGCCAGTAGTGGGCCCGGAGGGGCGAACACCGGGGAGCTGTTTTTT	CASSGPGGANTGELFF
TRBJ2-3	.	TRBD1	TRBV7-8	TGTGCCAGCAGCTTTCGGGACAGCCCTACAGATACGCAGTATTTT	CASSFRDSPTDTQYF
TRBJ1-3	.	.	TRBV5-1	TGCGCCAGCAGAACAGGGAGCTCTGGAAACACCATATATTTT	CASRTGSSGNTIYF
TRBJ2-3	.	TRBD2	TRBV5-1	TGCGCCAGCAGCTGGGACTACAGGACCACAGATACGCAGTATTTT	CASSWDYRTTDTQYF
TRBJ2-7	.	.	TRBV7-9	TGTGCCAGCAGCTCCTTAGCGTTCCGCTCCTACGAGCAGTACTTC	CASSSLAFRSYEQYF
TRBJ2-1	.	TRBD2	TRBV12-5	TGTGCTAGTGGTTTGGAGGGACTAGCGGTTAATGAGCAGTTCTTC	CASGLEGLAVNEQFF
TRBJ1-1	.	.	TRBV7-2	TGTGCCAGCAGCTTAGCCCTTTCTAGTGGCACTGAAGCTTTCTTT	CASSLALSSGTEAFF
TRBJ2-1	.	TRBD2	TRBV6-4	TGTGCCAGCAGTGACTGGGGCGGGGGGGCGTCTGAGCAGTTCTTC	CASSDWGGGASEQFF